The source of this T cell receptor (beta chain) is a study of shared clonotypes between healthy human individuals (dated by TCRdb to about 2020). With regard to the full study: A few men and two women, aged 18 to 49 years, made up the cohort. For each donor, CD4 naive and CD4 memory were each run on three plates, CD8 naive on two plates, and CD8 memory on one plate. Blood TCR repertoires of a handful of healthy adults were deeply sequenced to estimate repertoire size and the extent of clonotype sharing between individuals. Different laboratories and diverse techniques were used to prepare libraries and sequence TCR repertoires, to increase sequencing depth and limit assay-specific biases. Each donor's leukapheresis produced roughly between roughly 0.9 and 8.9 billion PBMCs.

As encoded in the germline V gene, CDR1 is LGHNT while CDR2 is FRNRAP. V has 1 base trimmed and J has 2 bases trimmed; junction bases matching no gene number 4. Spanning cysteine to phenylalanine, the CDR3 consists of 16 amino acids. Left in the record is the CDR3 DNA by itself, 48 bases read in frame from the first base. Using the deep immunoSEQ assay, multiplex PCR amplified TCR CDR3 regions from genomic DNA. For each cell subset, the extracted genomic DNA was distributed evenly across all wells of several immunoSEQ 96-well plates, and each plate served as one replicate. Each replicate PCR for sorted subsets received roughly 0.2 ug genomic DNA, equal to 28,000 or so T cell genomes. Purified libraries were quantified with a Qubit 3.0 fluorometer, sized on a Bioanalyzer 2100, and re-quantified with the KAPA Library Quantification kit. Every immunoSEQ 96-well plate was sequenced on a dedicated single-read 150-cycle Illumina NextSeq 550 flow cell. The original pipeline was this. The immunoSEQ output contained only junctional sequences without quality scores, so filtering could not match that applied to full-length reads. Sequences were annotated with PyIR, a Python wrapper for IgBLAST v1.9, using IMGT germline references to assign V/J genes and CDR3. Any read was removed if the V/J assignment was weak (E-value above 1e-6), the CDR3 was missing, or the read contained stop codons, out-of-frame junctions, or ambiguous translated residues. V3J clonotypes were defined as sequences sharing the same inferred V gene, J gene, and CDR3 amino acid sequence. To compute the percentage overlap between repertoires, the number of shared unique clonotypes was divided by the size of the smaller repertoire. RTK rarefaction, the Chao1 estimator, and Recon v2.1 estimates of unobserved clonotypes were used to assess repertoire richness. OLGA was used to compute generation probabilities for all TCRbeta clonotypes that the gDNA method yielded from several donors. Imported from immuneACCESS, the table was reduced by TCRdb to in-frame sequences with V and J called. These copies leave out some clones; in studies compared against another copy, an unresolved V gene accounts for under half, and the cause of the remainder is not known. The V and J calls and clone size are taken from that table; D and trimming were inferred from the DNA. Counted in this sample were approximately 2.4 million clones; almost 96% of them appeared once. The ten largest clones take up 0.13% of the sample.

On this clone: It lacks a known antigen. No qualities accompany the bases; no much larger clone lies one base away.

Healthy HIV-negative adults with no recently reported acute infections or vaccinations were included as donors. Every donor was a Caucasian adult residing in Nashville, Tennessee, USA. CD4+ T cells were enriched by magnetic negative selection; naive cells were then positively selected on CD45RA, and the negative fraction formed the memory subset. Blood was obtained by leukapheresis, after which PBMCs were separated by Ficoll-Histopaque density gradient centrifugation and cryopreserved in liquid nitrogen vapor phase. Purity and quantity of every magnetically sorted T cell population were checked by analytical flow cytometry. Each sorted fraction had its genomic DNA isolated and then quantified by UV absorbance on a Nanodrop 2000c. Study-wide findings and limitations: Sharing across a few donors was observed for roughly 5% of naive CD4, over 3% of naive CD8, about 2.3% of memory CD4, and roughly 0.4% of memory CD8 clonotypes. Clonotypes shared by all four sorted-subset donors showed higher generation probabilities than non-shared clonotypes. Incomplete sequencing was indicated by rarefaction of sorted-subset datasets, despite the large sequencing depth. Sampling was limited to blood, and TCR repertoires in tissue likely differ from TCR repertoires in blood. Pairwise subsampling indicated that sequencing depth was expected to affect the degree of clonotype sharing among donors. Because the study included only a small number of donors, the genetic and exposure-history diversity represented was limited. Larger estimated clonotype richness was generally found for naive subsets than for memory subsets.

The receptor's source is a man between 18 and 35 years old in good health. The receptor chain draws on TRBV12-5 and TRBJ2-5; 10 central bases correspond to TRBD1. The specimen was naive CD4+ T cells sorted from blood. The sample's cell subset or site label, decoded: CD45RA+ positively selected. The CDR3: CASGLGRTGGQETQYF. The nucleotide sequence reads as follows: TGTGCTAGTGGTTTGGGGCGGACAGGGGGACAAGAGACCCAGTACTTC.